This TCR beta chain was captured in a study of ipilimumab plus nivolumab after autologous stem cell transplantation (dated by TCRdb to about 2021). Looking at the study overall: The median number of doses received by trial patients was four or five for ipilimumab and roughly eight for nivolumab. The DLBCL cohort included primary refractory and relapsed disease, with 18-month progression-free survival of about 86% and 27% respectively. Patients undergoing autologous transplant for high-risk diffuse large B cell lymphoma, mature T cell lymphoma, or multiple myeloma were enrolled in the trial. The intent-to-treat population of the trial consisted of under 40 patients. On the study overall, not on this receptor specifically: According to the authors, a biologic rationale for studying the approach further came from T cell receptor repertoire, regulatory T cell phenotype and gut microbiota profiles. The authors concluded that combined checkpoint inhibition appeared tolerable when used as consolidation after transplant.

Trimmed from V: 6 bases; trimmed from J: 6 bases; junction bases lacking a gene match: 7. The germline V gene yields SNHLY for CDR1 and FYNNEI for CDR2. The CDR3 covers 15 residues, taking in both the cysteine and the phenylalanine. Only the CDR3 portion is preserved as DNA: 45 bases, with reading frame beginning at the first base. For this clone: Its antigen remains undetermined. Within one base of it there is no much larger clone, and no base qualities were kept.

The protocol used for the library was the immunoSEQ multiplex PCR assay. The table comes from immuneACCESS by way of TCRdb, which keeps in-frame sequences with V and J called. Part of the clones is missing from these tables; in studies checked, under half for an unresolved V gene and the rest for unknown reasons. This sample comprises tens of thousands of clones, about 82% of them detected only once. 4% to 6% of the sample comes from the top ten. Checkpoint therapy began 14 to 28 days after autologous transplant, with ipilimumab given at 1 mg/kg intravenously on day 1 of selected weeks. Patients received nivolumab at 3 mg/kg intravenously on day 1 of weeks 1, 4, 7, 10, and every two weeks through week 26. This Phase Ib clinical trial tested ipilimumab plus nivolumab, a combined checkpoint inhibition, as consolidation after autologous stem cell transplantation.

Sequences were derived from PBMCs, sampled in a trial of ipilimumab plus nivolumab as post-transplant consolidation. The chain employs TRBV2 and TRBJ2-2; TRBD1 lines up with 10 middle nucleotides. The origin of this receptor is a male donor with diffuse large B-cell lymphoma. CDR3 reads: CASSPRGTGAGELFF. The DNA is as follows: TGTGCCAGCAGCCCTAGGGGGACAGGGGCCGGGGAGCTGTTTTTT.